This T cell receptor (beta chain) originates from a study of cytomegalovirus exposure and HLA in healthy donors. CDR1 and CDR2 from the germline V gene are GTSNPN and SVGIG (reference sequence). This CDR3 spans 14 amino acids. V was cut by 0 bases and J by 0 bases, with 8 bases left in between. With 60 Vbeta and 13 Jbeta primers, the PCR was carried out. Repertoires were generated with immunoSEQ multiplex PCR, while TCRdb's copy carries only in-frame clones and drops some. The table includes about 140,000 clones, about 80% detected once. This chain uses TRBV30 with TRBJ1-1; a possible D gene is TRBD1 (6 bases). The sequencing input was PBMCs. This receptor was obtained from a middle-aged man in good health and CMV-seropositive. Here the CDR3 DNA reads TGTGCCTGGAGTGTCTCAGGGGTGAACACTGAAGCTTTCTTT. This sequence encodes CAWSVSGVNTEAFF.